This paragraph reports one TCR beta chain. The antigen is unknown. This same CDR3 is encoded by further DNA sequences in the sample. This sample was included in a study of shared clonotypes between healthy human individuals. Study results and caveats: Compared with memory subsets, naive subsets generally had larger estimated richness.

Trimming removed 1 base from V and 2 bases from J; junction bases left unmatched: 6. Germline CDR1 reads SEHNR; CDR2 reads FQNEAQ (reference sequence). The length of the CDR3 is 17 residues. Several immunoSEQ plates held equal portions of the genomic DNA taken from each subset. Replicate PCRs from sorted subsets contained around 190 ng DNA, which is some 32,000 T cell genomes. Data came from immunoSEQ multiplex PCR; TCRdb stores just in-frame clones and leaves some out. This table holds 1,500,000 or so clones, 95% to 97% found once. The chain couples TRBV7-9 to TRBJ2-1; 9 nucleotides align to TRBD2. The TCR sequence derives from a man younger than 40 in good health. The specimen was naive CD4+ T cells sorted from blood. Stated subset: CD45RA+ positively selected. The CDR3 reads CASSLGGLAGTYNEQFF. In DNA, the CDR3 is TGTGCCAGCAGCTTAGGTGGGCTAGCGGGGACCTACAATGAGCAGTTCTTC.